The source of this T cell receptor beta chain is a study of CD8+CD57+ T cells in acquired aplastic anemia. Template material for TCR beta VDJ and CDR3 profiling consisted of genomic DNA. A single record per CDR3 protein comes from TCRdb applying MiXCR to the reads. Counted here are roughly 170,000 distinct CDR3 sequences, about three fifths occurring once; the ten biggest clones make up under 60%. Source material: sorted CD4+, CD8+, or CD8+CD57+ T cells (not recorded which) from PBMCs. This sequence originates from a human donor in good health.

The CDR3 sequence is CASSLGRNVVNTIYF. In DNA form, the CDR3 reads TGTGCCAGCAGCTTGGGAAGGAACGTCGTCAACACCATATATTTT. This chain connects TRBV5-5 to TRBJ1-3; D not resolved. There are 15 residues in the CDR3. Germline V gene sequence: CDR1 SGHKS, CDR2 YYEKEE (reference sequence). V dropped 0 bases and J dropped 7 bases, with 14 bases sitting between them.